One sample yielded the 27 T cell receptor beta chains listed below, sequenced in a study of blood T cell repertoires in COVID-19. Clones were read by immunoSEQ multiplex PCR, and TCRdb kept only the in-frame ones, dropping some. This table has roughly 60,000 clones, about 80% appearing once. Material for sequencing was peripheral blood. The receptors stem from a man aged 80 or over with COVID-19, enrolled during active disease.

The V gene is TRBV2, the J gene TRBJ2-7; possibly TRBD1 for D (5 bases). CDR1 and CDR2 from the germline V gene are SNHLY and FYNNEI. The CDR3 has 11 residues. The germline V and J ends were trimmed by 4 bases and 6 bases, with 7 bases remaining between them. The CDR3 loop reads CASSVTVEQYF. Written as DNA, the CDR3 is TGTGCCAGCAGTGTGACAGTCGAGCAGTACTTC.

The chain recombines TRBV3-1 (or the pseudogene TRBV3-2) with TRBJ1-2; D gene ambiguous. This CDR3 spans 14 amino acids. V was cut by 4 bases and J by 6 bases, with 15 bases left in between. The V gene's germline CDR1 is LGHDT and CDR2 YNNKEL (reference sequence). This chain's CDR3 is CASSRRQSSHGYTF. In DNA, the CDR3 is TGTGCCAGCAGCCGTCGACAATCGTCCCATGGCTACACCTTC.

This clone occurred a few times. CDR3 sequence: CASSQPGQTNTIYF. CDR3 DNA: TGTGCCAGCAGCCAACCCGGACAGACCAACACCATATATTTT. The chain combines TRBV4-2 with TRBJ1-3; D perhaps matches TRBD1 (6 bases). The V and J ends lost 2 bases and 7 bases respectively, with 12 bases between them. The CDR3 covers 14 residues. CDR1 is LGHNA and CDR2 is YNFKEQ in the germline V gene.

The chain has TRBV30 and TRBJ1-1; D remains ambiguous. The CDR3 length is 14 residues. V lost 1 base to trimming and J lost 1 base, with 10 bases between them. The germline V gene has CDR1 GTSNPN and CDR2 SVGIG (reference sequence). CDR3 residues: CAWSAGVQNTEAFF. CDR3 in DNA: TGTGCCTGGAGTGCCGGGGTTCAGAACACTGAAGCTTTCTTT.

This clone occurred a few times. The chain couples TRBV18 to TRBJ1-4, with D maybe TRBD1 (5 bases). This CDR3 spans 14 amino acids. V lost 5 bases to trimming and J lost 2 bases, with 9 bases between them. CDR1 and CDR2 (germline): KGHSH, LQKENI. Here the CDR3 reads CASSAGPTNEKLFF. The CDR3 bases are TGTGCCAGCTCAGCAGGGCCGACTAATGAAAAACTGTTTTTT.

This chain joins TRBV30 and TRBJ1-1; weak D call: TRBD1 (6 bases). The CDR3 contains 14 residues. Germline V gene lookup returns CDR1 GTSNPN and CDR2 SVGIG (reference sequence). V lost 2 bases and J 1 base, leaving 11 bases between the germline ends. CDR3 loop: CAWSTPDRNTEAFF. The CDR3 nucleotides read TGTGCCTGGAGTACCCCGGACAGGAACACTGAAGCTTTCTTT.

The chain uses TRBV11-2 and TRBJ1-1; perhaps TRBD1 as D (5 bases). V lost 1 base and J 8 bases, leaving 11 bases between the germline ends. The CDR3 runs to 13 residues. Germline values: CDR1 SGHAT, CDR2 FQNNGV. CDR3 loop: CASSLGSRQEAFF. The CDR3 DNA reads as TGTGCCAGCAGCTTAGGAAGCAGACAGGAAGCTTTCTTT.

The chain joins TRBV6-6 to TRBJ2-3; TRBD2 matches at 11 bases. The CDR3 length is 18 residues. Germline V CDR1 and CDR2: MNHNY, SVGAGI (reference sequence). V was pared by 5 bases and J by 1 base, with 11 bases of the junction left unmatched. CDR3 protein: CASSRGDSGGAGTDTQYF. As DNA, the CDR3 is TGTGCCAGCAGTCGCGGGGATAGCGGGGGGGCCGGCACAGATACGCAGTATTTT.

CDR3 residues: CASSRTGYNGNTIYF. The CDR3 region has the DNA TGCGCCAGCAGCCGGACGGGGTACAATGGAAACACCATATATTTT. This chain links TRBV5-1 with TRBJ1-3; no reliable D call. Trimming cost V 4 bases and J 3 bases, with 14 bases left between them. Germline V CDR1 and CDR2: SGHRS, YFSETQ. The CDR3 sequence is 15 residues long.

This clone occurred a few times. The chain couples TRBV7-9 to TRBJ2-5, with TRBD2 identical over 9 bases. Germline loops: CDR1 SEHNR, CDR2 FQNEAQ (reference sequence). V shed 2 bases and J 2 bases; nucleotides not matched to a gene: 3. The CDR3 is made up of 15 amino acids. In DNA form, the CDR3 reads TGTGCCAGCAGCTTACGACTAGCGGTTCAAGAGACCCAGTACTTC. Encoded protein: CASSLRLAVQETQYF.

This clone was recorded a few times. This chain uses TRBV29-1 with TRBJ1-6; D is undetermined. The germline CDR1 and CDR2 sequences are SQVTM and ANQGSEA. CDR3 size: 13 residues. Trimming took off 7 bases at V and 7 bases at J, with 14 bases between the two ends. The DNA for the CDR3 is TGCAGCGCCCAGTCCAGGATAAATTCACCCCTCCACTTT. Translation gives CSAQSRINSPLHF.

The gene calls are TRBV3-1 (or the pseudogene TRBV3-2) and TRBJ2-1; 14 bases are a match to TRBD2. Germline loops: CDR1 LGHDT, CDR2 YNNKEL (reference sequence). J gave up 2 bases and V 2 bases, and 8 bases lay outside the gene matches. The CDR3 is made up of 19 amino acids. CDR3 loop: CASSQLTSGGGVTYNEQFF. In DNA form, the CDR3 reads TGTGCCAGCAGCCAATTGACTAGCGGGGGGGGTGTCACCTACAATGAGCAGTTCTTC.

This clone is a singleton in its sample. A read error may account for a junction end that differs from germline. The chain links TRBV19 to TRBJ2-6; 7 bases are shared with TRBD1. The CDR3 length is 16 residues. From germline, CDR1 is LNHDA and CDR2 SQIVND (reference sequence). DNA of the CDR3: TGTGCCAGTAGGATAGGGGGCGGTTCTGGGGCCAACGTCCTGACTTTC. This sequence encodes CASRIGGGSGANVLTF. The full variable domain, with the rest looked up from reference TRBV19 and TRBJ2-6, is DGGITQSPKYLFRKEGQNVTLSCEQNLNHDAMYWYRQDPGQGLRLIYYSQIVNDFQKGDIAEGYSVSREKKESFPLTVTSAQKNPTAFYLCASRIGGGSGANVLTFGAGSRLTVL.

This chain connects TRBV4-1 to TRBJ1-1; TRBD1 is a possible D gene (5 bases). The CDR3 loop spans 13 amino acids. The ends were cut back, 8 bases at V and 2 bases at J, with 12 bases in the middle. Germline values: CDR1 MGHRA, CDR2 YSYEKL. The DNA of the CDR3 is TGCGCCAGCGCGCCCAGGGTTAACACTGAAGCTTTCTTT. It codes for CASAPRVNTEAFF.

This clone was observed a few times. The chain joins TRBV4-1 to TRBJ2-1, with 12 bases identical to TRBD2. J was trimmed by 8 bases and V by 0 bases; bases with no gene match: 11. Germline CDR1 and CDR2: MGHRA and YSYEKL. CDR3 length equals 18 residues. The CDR3 protein is CASSQDAATSGRSHEQFF. Here the CDR3 DNA reads TGCGCCAGCAGCCAAGATGCCGCCACTAGCGGGAGGTCGCATGAGCAGTTCTTC.

The rearrangement links TRBV7-2 to TRBJ2-1, with D uncertain. Germline-derived CDR1 and CDR2 are SGHTA and FQGNSA. The CDR3 consists of 13 residues. The germline V and J ends were trimmed by 1 base and 8 bases, with 9 bases remaining between them. The CDR3 DNA follows: TGTGCCAGCAGCTTAGGGTTAGCTGATGAGCAGTTCTTC. This translates into CASSLGLADEQFF.

This chain links TRBV28 with TRBJ2-2, with a possible D match to TRBD1 (5 bases). V was shortened by 8 bases and J by 1 base, with 11 bases between the two germline ends. From germline, CDR1 is MDHEN and CDR2 SYDVKM. The CDR3 extends over 14 amino acids. The chain's CDR3 is CASRPTGNTGELFF. In DNA, the CDR3 is TGTGCCAGCCGTCCCACAGGGAACACCGGGGAGCTGTTTTTT.

The chain is built from TRBV5-1 and TRBJ2-1, with 8 bases aligning to TRBD2. CDR3 size: 18 residues. Germline CDR1 SGHRS, CDR2 YFSETQ. After removal of 4 bases from V and 0 bases from J, the junction contained 12 bases not matched to a gene. CDR3 amino acids: CASSGKREGGSSYNEQFF. DNA for the CDR3: TGCGCCAGCAGCGGCAAACGGGAGGGGGGAAGCTCCTACAATGAGCAGTTCTTC.

This clone showed up just once. The V and J genes are TRBV23-1 and TRBJ1-1; 9 bases agree with TRBD1. TRBV23-1 is filed as an ORF, its function uncertain. J was trimmed by 4 bases and V by 7 bases; bases with no gene match: 1. This CDR3 region has 12 residues. The CDR3 bases are TGCGCCAGCACGGACAGGGGCACTGAAGCTTTCTTT. Translating it yields CASTDRGTEAFF.

The chain couples TRBV10-3 to TRBJ1-5, with TRBD1 identical over 7 bases. V lost 2 bases and J lost 6; bases outside the gene matches: 7. Germline CDR1 reads ENHRY; CDR2 reads SYGVKD. The CDR3 length is 15 residues. CDR3 residues: CAISEPGQFGQPQHF. The DNA for the CDR3 is TGTGCCATCAGTGAGCCGGGACAGTTCGGTCAGCCCCAGCATTTT.

The gene calls are TRBV9 and TRBJ2-1, with TRBD2 identical over 7 bases. Trimming at V came to 4 bases and at J to 13 bases, leaving 8 bases not matched to a gene. This CDR3 is built from 12 residues. Germline lookup yields CDR1 SGDLS and CDR2 YYNGEE. DNA of the CDR3: TGTGCCAGCAGCCGCGGTGGGAGGGAACAGTTCTTC. Protein sequence: CASSRGGREQFF.

The chain carries TRBV4-3 and TRBJ1-3, with D tentatively TRBD1 (5 bases). The CDR3 runs 19 residues. Looked up from germline, CDR1 is LGHNA and CDR2 is YSLEER. V lost 4 bases and J lost 2, with 24 bases in between. CDR3 residues: CASSPAGRGGFKAGNTIYF. The CDR3 nucleotides are TGCGCCAGCAGCCCCGCGGGGAGGGGAGGTTTTAAGGCTGGAAACACCATATATTTT.

The V call is TRBV28, the J call TRBJ1-2, with a weak D call TRBD1 (6 bases). The CDR3 extends over 12 amino acids. Trimming removed 8 bases at V and 4 bases at J, with 11 bases between. Germline CDR1 is MDHEN and CDR2 is SYDVKM. CDR3 sequence (DNA): TGTGCCAGCTGGGGGCGGATCTATGGCTACACCTTC. Translated: CASWGRIYGYTF.

This rearrangement joins TRBV30 to TRBJ2-1; tentatively, D is TRBD2 (7 bases). The germline V gene encodes CDR1 GTSNPN and CDR2 SVGIG (reference sequence). The V end was cut by 0 bases, the J end by 2 bases, with 11 bases between. The CDR3 is made up of 15 amino acids. CDR3 bases: TGTGCCTGGAGTGTACGAGGGGGGGCCTACAATGAGCAGTTCTTC. Its translation is CAWSVRGGAYNEQFF.

The J gene is TRBJ2-5, the V gene TRBV28; 7 bases match TRBD2. V shed 7 bases, J shed 2 bases, and the junction held 4 bases outside the gene matches. The germline V gene has CDR1 MDHEN and CDR2 SYDVKM. This CDR3 is 13 amino acids long. In nucleotides, the CDR3 is TGTGCCAGCAACGTGGGGGGGCAAGAGACCCAGTACTTC. Amino acid sequence: CASNVGGQETQYF.

The chain combines TRBV7-2 with TRBJ2-1, with 13 bases lining up with TRBD2. This CDR3 region has 16 residues. With V trimmed by 5 bases and J by 8 bases, 9 bases remained unmatched. CDR1 is SGHTA, CDR2 FQGNSA, per germline. CDR3 sequence (DNA): TGTGCCAGCAGCATTACCGGGACTAGCGGGATGTATGAGCAGTTCTTC. Translating gives CASSITGTSGMYEQFF. Using reference TRBV7-2 and TRBJ2-1 for the parts outside the CDR3, the full variable domain is GAGVSQSPSNKVTEKGKDVELRCDPISGHTALYWYRQSLGQGLEFLIYFQGNSAPDKSGLPSDRFSAERTGGSVSTLTIQRTQQEDSAVYLCASSITGTSGMYEQFFGPGTRLTVL.

This clone was counted a few times. V usage is TRBV11-2 and J usage is TRBJ1-2; 9 bases line up with TRBD1. Per the germline V gene, CDR1 is SGHAT and CDR2 is FQNNGV. The junction had 4 bases not matched to a gene; V was cut back by 1 base and J by 7 bases. The CDR3 is 14 amino acids. The CDR3 bases are TGTGCCAGCAGCTTAGCGGGACAGGGAGGTGGCTACACCTTC. This sequence encodes CASSLAGQGGGYTF. Drawing the rest from reference TRBV11-2 and TRBJ1-2, the complete variable domain is EAGVAQSPRYKIIEKRQSVAFWCNPISGHATLYWYQQILGQGPKLLIQFQNNGVVDDSQLPKDRFSAERLKGVDSTLKIQPAKLEDSAVYLCASSLAGQGGGYTFGSGTRLTVV.